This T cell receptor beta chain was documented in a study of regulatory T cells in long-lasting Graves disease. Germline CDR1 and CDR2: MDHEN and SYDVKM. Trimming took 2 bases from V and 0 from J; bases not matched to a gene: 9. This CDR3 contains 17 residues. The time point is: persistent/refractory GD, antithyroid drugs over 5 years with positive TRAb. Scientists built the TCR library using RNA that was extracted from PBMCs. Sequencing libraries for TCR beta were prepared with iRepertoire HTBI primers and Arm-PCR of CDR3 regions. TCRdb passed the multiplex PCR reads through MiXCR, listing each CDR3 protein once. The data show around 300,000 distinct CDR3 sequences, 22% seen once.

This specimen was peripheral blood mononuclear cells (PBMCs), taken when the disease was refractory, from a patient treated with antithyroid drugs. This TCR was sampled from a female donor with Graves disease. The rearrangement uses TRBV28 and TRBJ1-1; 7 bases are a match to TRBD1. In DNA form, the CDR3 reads TGTGCCAGCAGTTTAGAGGACAGGTCTTTGCTGAACACTGAAGCTTTCTTT. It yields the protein CASSLEDRSLLNTEAFF.